This is a list of T cell receptor beta chains from one sample in a study of T cell changes during pregnancy in multiple sclerosis. Sequencing was performed with immunoSEQ multiplex PCR; in TCRdb, only in-frame clones are kept and a portion is missing. The table records tens of thousands of clones, around 94% of them present only once. The specimen comprised CD8+ T cells from peripheral blood mononuclear cells, sampled after pregnancy. The receptors were sampled from a female donor with multiple sclerosis, enrolled in a pregnancy study. The CDR3 runs from the conserved cysteine through the conserved F or W. A D gene is named only where the DNA matches it firmly. The size field is filled for only some rows; it gives once, few, many or a size class.

TRBJ1-2 TRBD1 TRBV28 NA TGTGCCAGCAGTTTAACCCGGGACAGGGATTGGGGGGCGGCTTTTTTAAGGGATGGCTACACCTTC CASSLTRDRDWGAAFLRDGYTF
TRBJ2-2 NA TRBV27 NA TGTGCCAGCAGTTCACGACTGTTCACCGCGAACACCGGGGAGCTGTTTTTT CASSSRLFTANTGELFF
TRBJ2-7 NA TRBV27 NA TGTGCCAGCTCTCACGGTCGCGAGCAGTACTTC CASSHGREQYF
TRBJ2-7 TRBD1 TRBV19 NA TGTGCCAGTAGTATTTGGACAGGGGAGATCCGATTC CASSIWTGEIRF
TRBJ2-3 TRBD2 TRBV7-2 NA TGTGCCAGCCCGATCTCGGGGGGTCCGTCCGATACGCAGTATTTT CASPISGGPSDTQYF
TRBJ2-3 NA TRBV7-2 NA TGTGCCAGCAGCCCAATGGGTGGAGGTACGCAGTATTTT CASSPMGGGTQYF
TRBJ2-2 NA TRBV13 NA TGTGCCAGCAGCTCAACTGTCGACAGGGAGGACACCGGGGAGCTGTTTTTT CASSSTVDREDTGELFF
TRBJ2-7 NA TRBV29-1 NA TGCAGCGTTGAAGGGCCGTCCTACGAGCAGTACTTC CSVEGPSYEQYF
TRBJ2-7 NA TRBV15 NA TGTGCCACCAGCGGACTCCGAAGGGACGAGCAGTACTTC CATSGLRRDEQYF
TRBJ1-2 NA TRBV15 NA TGTGCCACCAGTGGGGGGGCTAACTATGGCTACACCTTC CATSGGANYGYTF
TRBJ1-5 NA TRBV28 NA TGTGCCAGCAGTTTAGGCCCCGAAGGCAATCAGCCCCAGCATTTT CASSLGPEGNQPQHF
TRBJ2-7 TRBD1 TRBV7-9 few TGTGCCAGCAGCCCACTGGCAGGGGGCGAGGGAACCTACGAGCAGTACTTC CASSPLAGGEGTYEQYF
TRBJ1-5 TRBD1 TRBV19 NA TGTGCCAGTACCTGGACAGGGTCAAGCAATCAGCCCCAGCATTTT CASTWTGSSNQPQHF
TRBJ1-1 NA TRBV5-1 NA TGCGCCAGCAGCTTGGATCAGGGCGGCACTGAAGCTTTCTTT CASSLDQGGTEAFF
TRBJ2-5 TRBD1 TRBV28 NA TGTGCCAGCAGTCAACTAAGGACAGGGGGCGCATACGAGACCCAGTACTTC CASSQLRTGGAYETQYF
TRBJ2-1 TRBD1 TRBV4-1 NA TGCGCCAGCAGCCACCCGACAGGGGGGCACAATGAGCAGTTCTTC CASSHPTGGHNEQFF
TRBJ1-5 TRBD1 TRBV28 once TGTGCCAGCAGTTTATTTCCCTCTCAGGGGGCCCGTCTTAATCAGCCCCAGCATTTT CASSLFPSQGARLNQPQHF
TRBJ2-7 TRBD1 TRBV9 NA TGTGCCAGCAGCGCCGGGACAGGGATTGCCTACGAGCAGTACTTC CASSAGTGIAYEQYF
TRBJ2-5 NA TRBV14 NA TGTGCCAGCAGCACCGGGGAGACCCAGTACTTC CASSTGETQYF
TRBJ2-1 TRBD2 TRBV13 NA TGTGCCAGCAGCTTAGCTTCTAGCGGGGTAAACTACAATGAGCAGTTCTTC CASSLASSGVNYNEQFF
TRBJ1-1 NA TRBV27 NA TGTGCCAGCAGCCCACAGGGCAACACTGAAGCTTTCTTT CASSPQGNTEAFF
TRBJ1-5 NA TRBV7-9 NA TGTGCCAGCAGCCCCGCCACGGGGGATCAGCCCCAGCATTTT CASSPATGDQPQHF
TRBJ2-7 TRBD2 TRBV29-1 NA TGCAGCGTTGAGCGGGAGGGCTACGAGCAGTACTTC CSVEREGYEQYF
TRBJ1-5 TRBD1 TRBV4-2 NA TGTGCCAGCAGCCAGACAGGGGTCCAGCCCCAGCATTTT CASSQTGVQPQHF
TRBJ2-5 TRBD2 TRBV27 NA TGTGCCAGCAGTCCCCTGATAGGGGAGGGCCAAGAGACCCAGTACTTC CASSPLIGEGQETQYF
TRBJ2-7 NA TRBV7-9 NA TGTGCCAGCAGCGGGGGGGACAGGCCCGCCTACGAGCAGTACTTC CASSGGDRPAYEQYF
TRBJ2-7 TRBD2 TRBV5-1 NA TGCGCCAGCAGCCGATCCCTGACTAGCGGGAGGGACGAGCAGTACTTC CASSRSLTSGRDEQYF
TRBJ1-1 TRBD1 TRBV6-1 NA TGTGCCAGCAGTGAATTCGGAACAGGGGGCCTTACTGAAGCTTTCTTT CASSEFGTGGLTEAFF
TRBJ2-1 NA TRBV2 NA TGTGCCAGCAGTGGGAGATACAATGAGCAGTTCTTC CASSGRYNEQFF
TRBJ2-7 TRBD2 TRBV5-1 NA TGCGCCAGCAGCATCGGACTAGTCTACGAGCAGTACTTC CASSIGLVYEQYF
TRBJ2-5 TRBD1 TRBV5-6 NA TGTGCCAGCAGCTTGGGGTGGACAGGAATCCAAGAGACCCAGTACTTC CASSLGWTGIQETQYF
TRBJ2-5 TRBD1 TRBV30 NA TGTGCCTTCAACTCCGGGACAGAAGAGACCCAGTACTTC CAFNSGTEETQYF
TRBJ2-5 NA TRBV27 NA TGTGCCAGCAGTTATCGTACGGCACGGGGAGAGACCCAGTACTTC CASSYRTARGETQYF
TRBJ2-7 TRBD1 TRBV9 few TGTGCCAGCAGCGTGACGGGACAGCGCGACGAGCAGTACTTC CASSVTGQRDEQYF
TRBJ2-5 TRBD1 TRBV6-5 NA TGTGCCAGCAGTTTATTCAGGGGGATCCAAGAGACCCAGTACTTC CASSLFRGIQETQYF
TRBJ2-3 NA TRBV7-2 NA TGTGCCAGCAGCTTAGATGGGAGGTTGGGTGTTGCAGATACGCAGTATTTT CASSLDGRLGVADTQYF
TRBJ2-7 TRBD1 TRBV7-9 NA TGTGCCAGCAGCTTAGAGGGGACAGGGGATGAGCAGTACTTC CASSLEGTGDEQYF